These 8 T cell receptor beta chains were all obtained from the same sample, sequenced in a study of cytomegalovirus exposure and HLA in healthy donors (dated by TCRdb to 2016 to 2017). Library generation was performed with the immunoSEQ multiplex PCR assay. A mixture of 60 forward primers for TCR Vbeta segments and 13 reverse primers for TCR Jbeta segments was used in the multiplex PCR. In TCRdb, the immuneACCESS table is reduced to in-frame sequences with V and J assigned. These tables do not hold every clone; where another copy was compared, an unresolved V gene accounts for under half, and the others remain unexplained. The sample table lists around 61,000 clones, 68% of them with a count of one. In total, the top ten clones hold about 17% of the sample. The material sequenced was PBMCs. Receptors were obtained from a middle-aged man in good health and CMV-seropositive.

The gene calls are TRBV7-9 and TRBJ2-2; 7 nucleotides match TRBD1. Germline values: CDR1 SEHNR, CDR2 FQNEAQ (reference sequence). Trimming at V came to 4 bases and at J to 4 bases, leaving 3 bases not matched to a gene. This CDR3 spans 14 amino acids. Written as DNA, the CDR3 is TGTGCCAGCAGCTCATCAGGGGGCACCGGGGAGCTGTTTTTT. It codes for CASSSSGGTGELFF. Full variable domain (rest looked up from reference TRBV7-9 and TRBJ2-2): DTGVSQNPRHKITKRGQNVTFRCDPISEHNRLYWYRQTLGQGPEFLTYFQNEAQLEKSRLLSDRFSAERPKGSFSTLEIQRTEQGDSAMYLCASSSSGGTGELFFGEGSRLTVL.

This chain connects TRBV2 to TRBJ2-1, with TRBD1 as a possible D gene (5 bases). The V gene's germline CDR1 is SNHLY and CDR2 FYNNEI. Trimming shortened V by 5 bases and J by 4 bases, and 9 bases separated the two germline ends. This CDR3 is 13 amino acids long. The CDR3 loop reads CASSPRQYNEQFF. As DNA, the CDR3 is TGTGCCAGCAGTCCTCGACAGTACAATGAGCAGTTCTTC. Variable domain in full (rest from reference TRBV2 and TRBJ2-1): EPEVTQTPSHQVTQMGQEVILRCVPISNHLYFYWYRQILGQKVEFLVSFYNNEISEKSEIFDDQFSVERPDGSNFTLKIRSTKLEDSAMYFCASSPRQYNEQFFGPGTRLTVL.

This chain connects TRBV7-3 to TRBJ2-7; 8 bases match TRBD1. Per germline, CDR1 SGHTA and CDR2 FQGTGA. J was trimmed by 2 bases and V by 0 bases; bases with no gene match: 6. This CDR3 has 16 amino acids. The CDR3 DNA sequence: TGTGCCAGCAGCTTAACCCCCGGGACAGGAACCTACGAGCAGTACTTC. This gives the protein CASSLTPGTGTYEQYF.

CDR3 coding DNA: TGTGCCAGCAGCTTAGCCGTCAGCACAGATACGCAGTATTTT. Residues: CASSLAVSTDTQYF. The chain couples TRBV7-8 to TRBJ2-3, with unresolved D. This CDR3 contains 14 residues. In germline, CDR1 is SGHVS, CDR2 FQNEAQ. V lost 0 bases to trimming and J lost 0 bases, with 4 bases between them.

The rearrangement uses TRBV15 and TRBJ2-7; TRBD1 matches at 7 bases. CDR1 is LNHNV, CDR2 YYDKDF, per germline (reference sequence). Unmatched junction bases numbered 17, after V lost 3 bases and J lost 6 bases. The CDR3 extends over 17 amino acids. The chain's CDR3 is CATSRDSTGPYGGEQYF. As DNA, the CDR3 is TGTGCCACCAGCAGGGACTCGACAGGGCCCTATGGGGGCGAGCAGTACTTC.

The rearrangement links TRBV9 to TRBJ2-1; D may be TRBD2 (5 bases). Germline assignment: CDR1 SGDLS and CDR2 YYNGEE. Trimming took 0 bases from V and 8 from J, leaving 18 bases between them. The CDR3 has 16 amino acids. The CDR3 reads CASSVGETPRGDEQFF. CDR3 bases: TGTGCCAGCAGCGTAGGGGAGACACCCCGAGGCGATGAGCAGTTCTTC.

In DNA, the CDR3 is TGTGCCAGTCTATACCGGACGGGAGGGGACTATGGCTACACCTTC. Translated: CASLYRTGGDYGYTF. This chain uses TRBV2 with TRBJ1-2, with D perhaps matching TRBD1 (5 bases). The CDR3 covers 15 residues. Germline V lookup: CDR1 SNHLY, CDR2 FYNNEI. V gave up 9 bases and J gave up 3 bases, with 20 bases separating them.

The chain combines TRBV5-4 with TRBJ2-2; D is ambiguous. Germline V lookup: CDR1 SGHNT, CDR2 YYREEE (reference sequence). This CDR3 region has 13 residues. V was cut by 4 bases and J by 3 bases, with 7 bases left in between. CDR3 coding DNA: TGTGCCAGCAGCAGTACACACACCGGGGAGCTGTTTTTT. Its translation: CASSSTHTGELFF.